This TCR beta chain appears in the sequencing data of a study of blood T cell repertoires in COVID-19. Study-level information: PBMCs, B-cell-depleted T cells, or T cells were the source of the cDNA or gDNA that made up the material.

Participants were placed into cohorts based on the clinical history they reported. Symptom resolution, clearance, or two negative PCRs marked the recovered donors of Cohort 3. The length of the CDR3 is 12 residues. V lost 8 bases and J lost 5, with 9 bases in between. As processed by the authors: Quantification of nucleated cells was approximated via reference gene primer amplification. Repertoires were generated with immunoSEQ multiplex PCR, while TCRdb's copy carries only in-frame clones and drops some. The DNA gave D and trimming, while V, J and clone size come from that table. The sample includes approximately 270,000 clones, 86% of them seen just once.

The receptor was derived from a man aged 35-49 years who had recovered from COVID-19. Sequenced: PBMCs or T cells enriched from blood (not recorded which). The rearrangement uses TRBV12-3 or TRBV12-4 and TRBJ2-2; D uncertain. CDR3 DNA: TGTGCCAGCGCGGTAGTTACCGGGGAGCTGTTTTTT. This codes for CASAVVTGELFF.